The TCR beta chain under discussion was sequenced for a study of beta chain features in type 1 diabetes. Study outcomes and limitations: It was among patients, rather than healthy donors, that naive, central memory and Treg TCRB repertoires appeared more similar. There was a moderate but significant shortening of TCRB CDR3s in all four CD4+ subsets of Type 1 diabetes patients.

One heparinised draw of blood, averaging about 120 mL, came from each donor. For this clone: The antigen is undetermined.

Trimming stripped 2 bases from V and 6 bases from J, with 8 bases between. CDR1 and CDR2 (germline): SGHNT, YENEEA. CDR3 length: 13 residues. Since all of the isolated RNA was reverse transcribed, expressed TCRB transcripts were what got sequenced. TCRdb's copy holds only in-frame clones and misses some; the assay was immunoSEQ multiplex PCR. The data hold about 240,000 clones, with about 14% observed a single time. The sequence came from a man aged 25 to 45 with type 1 diabetes. Specimen: naive CD4+ T cells from blood. The V call is TRBV11-3, the J call TRBJ2-1; D might be TRBD2 (5 bases). CDR3 sequence reads: CASSLMGSNEQFF. The DNA for the CDR3 is TGTGCCAGCAGCTTAATGGGGAGCAATGAGCAGTTCTTC.